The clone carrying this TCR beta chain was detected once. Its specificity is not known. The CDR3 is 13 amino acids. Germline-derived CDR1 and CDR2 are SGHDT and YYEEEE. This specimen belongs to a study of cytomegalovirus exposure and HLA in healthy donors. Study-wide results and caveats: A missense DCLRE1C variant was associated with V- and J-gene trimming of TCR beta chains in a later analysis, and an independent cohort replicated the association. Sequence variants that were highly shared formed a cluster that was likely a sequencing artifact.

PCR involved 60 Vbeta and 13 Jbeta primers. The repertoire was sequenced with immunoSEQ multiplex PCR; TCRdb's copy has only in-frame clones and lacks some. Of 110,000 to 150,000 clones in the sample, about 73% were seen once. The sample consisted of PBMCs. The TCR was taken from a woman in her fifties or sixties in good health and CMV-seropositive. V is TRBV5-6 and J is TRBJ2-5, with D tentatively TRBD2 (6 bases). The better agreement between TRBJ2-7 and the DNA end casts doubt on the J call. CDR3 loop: CASSTGTSYEQYF. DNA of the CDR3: TGTGCCAGCTCCACCGGGACTTCCTACGAGCAGTACTTC.